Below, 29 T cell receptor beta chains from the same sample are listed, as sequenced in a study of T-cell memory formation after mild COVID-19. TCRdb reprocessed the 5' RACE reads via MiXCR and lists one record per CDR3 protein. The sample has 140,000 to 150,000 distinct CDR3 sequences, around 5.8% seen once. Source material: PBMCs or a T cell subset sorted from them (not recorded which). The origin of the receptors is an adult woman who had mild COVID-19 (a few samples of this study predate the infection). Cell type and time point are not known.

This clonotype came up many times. The CDR3 DNA reads as TGCGCCAGCAGCCAAGACATCGTACGCACAAGGGGCCCCTGGACAGATACGCAGTATTTT. Translated: CASSQDIVRTRGPWTDTQYF. The chain couples TRBV4-3 to TRBJ2-3, with D possibly TRBD1 on 5 matching bases. This CDR3 is 20 amino acids long. CDR1 is LGHNA and CDR2 is YSLEER in the germline V gene. The V gene lost 0 bases and the J gene lost 3 bases, with 25 bases spanning the gap.

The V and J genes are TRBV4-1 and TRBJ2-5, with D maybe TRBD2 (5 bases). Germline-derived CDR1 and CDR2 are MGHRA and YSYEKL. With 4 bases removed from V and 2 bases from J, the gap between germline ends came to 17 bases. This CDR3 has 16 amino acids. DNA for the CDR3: TGCGCCAGCAGCCGATACAATTCGGACTCTCAAGAGACCCAGTACTTC. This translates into CASSRYNSDSQETQYF.

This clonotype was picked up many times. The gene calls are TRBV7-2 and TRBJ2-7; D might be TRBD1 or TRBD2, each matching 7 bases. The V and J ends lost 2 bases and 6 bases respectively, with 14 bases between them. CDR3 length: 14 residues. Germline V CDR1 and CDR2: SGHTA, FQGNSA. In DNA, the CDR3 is TGTGCCAGCAGCTTAATCAGGGGGGGCGGCGAGCAGTACTTC. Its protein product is CASSLIRGGGEQYF.

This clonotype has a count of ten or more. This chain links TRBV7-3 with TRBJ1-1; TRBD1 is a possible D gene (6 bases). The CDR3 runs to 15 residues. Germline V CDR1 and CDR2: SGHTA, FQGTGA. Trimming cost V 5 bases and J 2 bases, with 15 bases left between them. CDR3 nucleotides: TGTGCCAGCAGCCCTCGGGGACACGTTAACACTGAAGCTTTCTTT. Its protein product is CASSPRGHVNTEAFF.

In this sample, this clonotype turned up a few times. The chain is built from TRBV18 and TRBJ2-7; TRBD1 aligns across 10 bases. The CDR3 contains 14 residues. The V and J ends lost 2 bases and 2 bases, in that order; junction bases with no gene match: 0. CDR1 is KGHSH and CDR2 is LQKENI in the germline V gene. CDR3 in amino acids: CASSPGTGAYEQYF. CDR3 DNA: TGTGCCAGCTCACCAGGGACAGGGGCCTACGAGCAGTACTTC.

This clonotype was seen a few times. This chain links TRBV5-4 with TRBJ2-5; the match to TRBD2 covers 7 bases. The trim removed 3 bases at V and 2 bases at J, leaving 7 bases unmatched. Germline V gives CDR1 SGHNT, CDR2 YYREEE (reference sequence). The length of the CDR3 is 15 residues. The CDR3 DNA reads TGTGCCAGCAGCTGGGCCCCTAGCGGACAAGAGACCCAGTACTTC. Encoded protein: CASSWAPSGQETQYF.

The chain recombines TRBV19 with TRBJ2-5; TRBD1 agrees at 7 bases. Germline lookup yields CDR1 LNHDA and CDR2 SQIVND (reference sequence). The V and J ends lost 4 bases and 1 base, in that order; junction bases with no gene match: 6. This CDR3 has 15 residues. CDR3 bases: TGTGCCAGTAGTACCCAGGGGACAGTCCAAGAGACCCAGTACTTC. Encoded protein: CASSTQGTVQETQYF.

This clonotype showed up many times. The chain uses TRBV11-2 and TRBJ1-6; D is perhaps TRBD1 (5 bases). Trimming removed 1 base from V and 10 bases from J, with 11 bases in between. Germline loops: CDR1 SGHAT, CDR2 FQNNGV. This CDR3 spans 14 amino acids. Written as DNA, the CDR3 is TGTGCCAGCAGCTTAGGTGGGGGGAAGTCACCCCTCCACTTT. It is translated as CASSLGGGKSPLHF.

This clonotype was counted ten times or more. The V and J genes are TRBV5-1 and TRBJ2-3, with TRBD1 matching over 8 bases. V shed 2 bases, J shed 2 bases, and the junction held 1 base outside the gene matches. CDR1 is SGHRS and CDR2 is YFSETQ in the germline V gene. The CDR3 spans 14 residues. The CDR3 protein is CASSLQGVTDTQYF. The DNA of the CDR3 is TGCGCCAGCAGCTTACAGGGGGTCACAGATACGCAGTATTTT.

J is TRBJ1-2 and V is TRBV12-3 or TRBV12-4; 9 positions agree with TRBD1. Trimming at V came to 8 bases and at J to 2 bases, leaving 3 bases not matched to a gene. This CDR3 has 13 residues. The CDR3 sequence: CASGGQGNYGYTF. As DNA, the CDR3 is TGTGCCAGCGGCGGACAGGGGAACTATGGCTACACCTTC.

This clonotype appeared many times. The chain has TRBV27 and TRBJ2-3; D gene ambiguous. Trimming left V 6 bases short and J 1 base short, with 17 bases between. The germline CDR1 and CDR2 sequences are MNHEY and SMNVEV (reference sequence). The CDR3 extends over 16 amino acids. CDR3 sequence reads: CASRLNGIGGTDTQYF. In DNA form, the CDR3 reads TGTGCCAGCAGGTTAAACGGAATTGGAGGCACAGATACGCAGTATTTT.

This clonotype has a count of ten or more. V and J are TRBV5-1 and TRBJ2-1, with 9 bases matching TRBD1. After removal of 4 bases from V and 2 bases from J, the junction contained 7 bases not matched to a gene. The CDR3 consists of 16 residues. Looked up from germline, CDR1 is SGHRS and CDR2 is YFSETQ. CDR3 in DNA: TGCGCCAGCAGCGTAACCGGGACAGGGACCTACAATGAGCAGTTCTTC. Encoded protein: CASSVTGTGTYNEQFF.

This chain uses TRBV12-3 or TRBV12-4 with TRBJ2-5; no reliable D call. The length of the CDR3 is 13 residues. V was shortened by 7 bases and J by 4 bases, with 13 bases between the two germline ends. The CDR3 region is CASTQEWGETQYF. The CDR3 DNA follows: TGTGCCAGCACCCAGGAGTGGGGAGAGACCCAGTACTTC.

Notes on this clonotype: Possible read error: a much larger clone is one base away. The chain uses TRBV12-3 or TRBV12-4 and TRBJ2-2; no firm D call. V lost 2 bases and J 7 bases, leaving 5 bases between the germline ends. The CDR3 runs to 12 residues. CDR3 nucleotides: TGTGCCAGCAGTTTAACCTACGGGGAGCTGTTTTTT. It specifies CASSLTYGELFF.

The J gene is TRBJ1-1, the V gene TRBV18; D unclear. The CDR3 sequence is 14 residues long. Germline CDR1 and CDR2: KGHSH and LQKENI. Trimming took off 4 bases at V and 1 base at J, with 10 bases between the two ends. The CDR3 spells CASSLDTGNTEAFF. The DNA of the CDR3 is TGTGCCAGCTCACTCGACACGGGGAACACTGAAGCTTTCTTT.

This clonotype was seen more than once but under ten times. In DNA, the CDR3 is TGTGCCAGTAGTGCCCACCAGGGGGGGTTGGGCCAGCCCCAGCATTTT. This codes for CASSAHQGGLGQPQHF. The rearrangement joins TRBV19 to TRBJ1-5, with 7 bases that match TRBD1. In germline, CDR1 is LNHDA, CDR2 SQIVND (reference sequence). V trimming: 5 bases; J trimming: 7 bases; junction bases outside the gene matches: 14. The CDR3 length is 16 residues.

CDR3 amino acids: CASSGGRASGSYNEQFF. CDR3 nucleotides: TGTGCCAGCAGCGGGGGGAGGGCTAGCGGGTCCTACAATGAGCAGTTCTTC. The chain is built from TRBV9 and TRBJ2-1; 8 nucleotides match TRBD2. Germline V gene lookup returns CDR1 SGDLS and CDR2 YYNGEE. The length of the CDR3 is 17 residues. Trimming removed 3 bases from V and 1 base from J; junction bases left unmatched: 9.

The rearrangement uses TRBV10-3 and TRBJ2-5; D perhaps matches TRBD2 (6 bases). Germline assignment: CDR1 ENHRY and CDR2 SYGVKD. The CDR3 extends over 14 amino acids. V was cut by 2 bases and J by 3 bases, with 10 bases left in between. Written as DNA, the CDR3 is TGTGCCATCAGTGAGCGGGACTGGAAAGAGACCCAGTACTTC. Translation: CAISERDWKETQYF.

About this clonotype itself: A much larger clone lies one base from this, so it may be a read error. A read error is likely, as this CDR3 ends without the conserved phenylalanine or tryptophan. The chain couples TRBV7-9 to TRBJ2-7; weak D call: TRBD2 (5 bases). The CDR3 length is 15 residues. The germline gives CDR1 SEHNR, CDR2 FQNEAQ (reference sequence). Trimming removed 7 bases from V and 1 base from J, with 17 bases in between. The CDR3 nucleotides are TGTGCCAGCACCCCCCCCGCGGGCACGTCCTACGAGCAGTACTTA. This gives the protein CASTPPAGTSYEQYL.

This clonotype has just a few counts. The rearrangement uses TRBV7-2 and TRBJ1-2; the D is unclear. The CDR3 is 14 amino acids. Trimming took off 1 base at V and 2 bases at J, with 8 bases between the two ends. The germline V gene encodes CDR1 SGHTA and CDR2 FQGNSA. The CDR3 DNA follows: TGTGCCAGCAGCTTAGGCCCGAGAAACTATGGCTACACCTTC. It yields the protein CASSLGPRNYGYTF.

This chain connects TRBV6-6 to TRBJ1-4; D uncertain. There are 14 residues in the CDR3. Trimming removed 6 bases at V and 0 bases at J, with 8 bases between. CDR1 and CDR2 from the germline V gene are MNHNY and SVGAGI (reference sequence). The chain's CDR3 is CASSGGATNEKLFF. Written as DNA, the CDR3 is TGTGCCAGCAGCGGTGGTGCAACTAATGAAAAACTGTTTTTT.

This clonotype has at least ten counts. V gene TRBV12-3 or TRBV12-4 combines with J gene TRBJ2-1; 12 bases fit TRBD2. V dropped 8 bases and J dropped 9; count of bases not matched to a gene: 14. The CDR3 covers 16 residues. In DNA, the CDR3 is TGTGCCAGCCACGTCACAAGACTAGCGGGAGAGGGTGAGCAGTTCTTC. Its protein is CASHVTRLAGEGEQFF.

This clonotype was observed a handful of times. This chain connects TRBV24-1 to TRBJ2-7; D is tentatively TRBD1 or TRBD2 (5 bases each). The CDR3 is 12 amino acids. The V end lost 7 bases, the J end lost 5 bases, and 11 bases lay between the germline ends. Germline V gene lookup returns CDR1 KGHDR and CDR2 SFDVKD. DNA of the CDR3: TGTGCCACCAGGGGGGACGGCCACGAGCAGTACTTC. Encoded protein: CATRGDGHEQYF.

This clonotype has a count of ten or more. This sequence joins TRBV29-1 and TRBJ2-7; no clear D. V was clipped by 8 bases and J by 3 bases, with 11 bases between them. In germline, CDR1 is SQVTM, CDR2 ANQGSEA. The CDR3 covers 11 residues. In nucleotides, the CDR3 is TGCAGCTTCATACTTAACTACGAGCAGTACTTC. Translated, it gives CSFILNYEQYF.

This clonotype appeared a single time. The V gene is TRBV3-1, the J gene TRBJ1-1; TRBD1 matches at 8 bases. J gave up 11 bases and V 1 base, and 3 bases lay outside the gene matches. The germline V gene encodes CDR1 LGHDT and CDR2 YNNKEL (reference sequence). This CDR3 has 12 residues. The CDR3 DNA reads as TGTGCCAGCAGCCAAGCAGGGGGCGAGGCTTTCTTT. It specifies CASSQAGGEAFF.

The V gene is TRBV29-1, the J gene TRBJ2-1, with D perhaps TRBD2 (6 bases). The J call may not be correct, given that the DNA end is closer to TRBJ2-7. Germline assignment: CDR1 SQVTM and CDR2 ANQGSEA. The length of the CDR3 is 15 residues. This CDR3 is CSVAASPEGSYEQYF. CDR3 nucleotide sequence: TGCAGCGTTGCCGCCAGTCCGGAGGGGTCGTACGAGCAGTACTTC.

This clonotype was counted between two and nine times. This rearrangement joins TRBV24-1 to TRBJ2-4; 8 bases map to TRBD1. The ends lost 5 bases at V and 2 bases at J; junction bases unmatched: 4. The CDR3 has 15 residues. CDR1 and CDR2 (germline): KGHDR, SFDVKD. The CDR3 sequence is CATSARTGSKNIQYF. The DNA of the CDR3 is TGTGCCACCAGTGCCCGGACAGGGTCCAAAAACATTCAGTACTTC.

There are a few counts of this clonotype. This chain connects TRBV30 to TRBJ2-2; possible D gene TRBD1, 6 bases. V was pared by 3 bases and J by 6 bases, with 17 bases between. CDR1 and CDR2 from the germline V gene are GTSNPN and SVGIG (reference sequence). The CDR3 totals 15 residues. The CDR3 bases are TGTGCCTGGAGCCGGGGAAGGGGGAGTGCCGGGGAGCTGTTTTTT. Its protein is CAWSRGRGSAGELFF.

The CDR3 loop reads CASSLLAGAYNEQFF. In DNA, the CDR3 is TGTGCCAGCAGCCTACTAGCGGGCGCCTACAATGAGCAGTTCTTC. The genes are TRBV6-2 or TRBV6-3 and TRBJ2-1; 9 bases fit TRBD2. This CDR3 region has 15 residues. In germline, CDR1 is MNHEY, CDR2 SVGEGT. V dropped 6 bases and J dropped 2; count of bases not matched to a gene: 5.